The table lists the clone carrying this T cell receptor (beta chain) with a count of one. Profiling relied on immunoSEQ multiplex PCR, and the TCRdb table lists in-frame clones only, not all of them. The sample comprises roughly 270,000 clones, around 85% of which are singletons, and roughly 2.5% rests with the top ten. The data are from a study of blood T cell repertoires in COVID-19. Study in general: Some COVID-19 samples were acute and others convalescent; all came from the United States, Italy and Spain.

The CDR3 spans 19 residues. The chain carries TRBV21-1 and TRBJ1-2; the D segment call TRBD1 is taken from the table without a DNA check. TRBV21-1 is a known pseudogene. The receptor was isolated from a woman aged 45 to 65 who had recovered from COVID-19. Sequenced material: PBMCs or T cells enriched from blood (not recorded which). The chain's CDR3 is CASSKGVTGDLSSNYGYTF. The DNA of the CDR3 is TGTGCCAGCAGCAAAGGGGTGACAGGGGACCTTTCTTCTAACTATGGCTACACCTTC.